This T cell receptor beta chain originates from a study of blood T cell repertoires in COVID-19. On the study more broadly: Collection of acute and convalescent COVID-19 samples took place in the United States, Italy and Spain.

Trimming shortened V by 2 bases and J by 3 bases, and 13 bases separated the two germline ends. Per the germline V gene, CDR1 is MNHEY and CDR2 is SVGAGI. CDR3 size: 15 residues. Using immunoSEQ multiplex PCR, the repertoire was profiled, and TCRdb retains in-frame clones only, with some absent. The profile shows 95,000 to 150,000 clones, roughly three quarters of them singletons. The TCR comes from a human donor in a cohort sampled during active COVID-19. The V gene is TRBV6-5, the J gene TRBJ1-2, with a weak D call TRBD1 (5 bases). Sequenced: peripheral blood. CDR3 DNA sequence: TGTGCCAGCAGTTACAAAGGCCAGGGTTACTATGGCTACACCTTC. Protein sequence: CASSYKGQGYYGYTF.